Below are 23 T cell receptor beta chains sequenced from a single sample in a study of T cell responses to AZD1222 COVID-19 vaccine. The table came from immunoSEQ multiplex PCR; TCRdb's copy has only in-frame clones and leaves some out. The sample holds 150,000 to 200,000 clones; more than 85% are singletons and the top ten take about 0.9%. The sample was peripheral blood, taken on day 0 of AZD1222 vaccination. The receptors shown here come from an adult in good health.

V and J are TRBV12-3 or TRBV12-4 and TRBJ1-1, with D hard to call. Trimming stripped 7 bases from V and 7 bases from J, with 16 bases between. This CDR3 has 13 amino acids. CDR3 residues: CASTLWVGVEAFF. Written as DNA, the CDR3 is TGTGCCAGCACCCTCTGGGTAGGAGTTGAAGCTTTCTTT.

The J gene is TRBJ1-4, the V gene TRBV5-1; D is unclear. Germline CDR1 reads SGHRS; CDR2 reads YFSETQ. The CDR3 extends over 15 amino acids. Trimming took off 4 bases at V and 3 bases at J, with 13 bases between the two ends. The CDR3 protein is CASSLLTGSNEKLFF. As DNA, the CDR3 is TGCGCCAGCAGCCTATTAACCGGGTCTAATGAAAAACTGTTTTTT.

V gene TRBV2 combines with J gene TRBJ1-2; perhaps TRBD1 as D (6 bases). This CDR3 has 14 residues. V was shortened by 6 bases and J by 3 bases, with 14 bases between the two germline ends. Germline lookup yields CDR1 SNHLY and CDR2 FYNNEI. In DNA, the CDR3 is TGTGCCAGCAGGCCGACAGGAGGAGACTATGGCTACACCTTC. It translates to CASRPTGGDYGYTF.

The V and J genes are TRBV23-1 and TRBJ1-5; 10 bases map to TRBD1. TRBV23-1 is treated as an ORF (open reading frame) with a function not yet certain. After removal of 7 bases from V and 6 bases from J, the junction contained 9 bases not matched to a gene. The CDR3 has 15 amino acids. The CDR3 here is CASTGQGRPGQPQHF. In nucleotides, the CDR3 is TGCGCCAGCACGGGACAGGGGCGTCCCGGTCAGCCCCAGCATTTT.

This chain joins TRBV6-2 or TRBV6-3 and TRBJ2-6; possibly TRBD1 for D (6 bases). V was pared by 6 bases and J by 4 bases, with 16 bases between. This CDR3 is 16 amino acids long. Germline CDR1 and CDR2: MNHEY and SVGEGT. The CDR3 DNA follows: TGTGCCAGCAGCGCCCGCACAGGGCCCGGGGCCAACGTCCTGACTTTC. As protein: CASSARTGPGANVLTF.

This clone was observed once. The chain is built from TRBV4-1 and TRBJ1-4, with 8 bases identical to TRBD1. With V trimmed by 1 base and J by 6 bases, 7 bases remained unmatched. CDR3 length: 16 amino acids. Germline V CDR1 and CDR2: MGHRA, YSYEKL. DNA of the CDR3: TGCGCCAGCAGCCAAGGTAGGACAGGGCGAGATGAAAAACTGTTTTTT. Translation gives CASSQGRTGRDEKLFF.

The J gene is TRBJ1-5, the V gene TRBV19, with a tentative D call TRBD1 (6 bases). The V gene's germline CDR1 is LNHDA and CDR2 SQIVND (reference sequence). Trimming pared 9 bases from V and 3 bases from J, leaving 12 bases between. This CDR3 contains 13 residues. The CDR3 region is CASRTGINQPQHF. DNA for the CDR3: TGTGCCAGCAGAACAGGGATCAATCAGCCCCAGCATTTT.

In this sample, this clone turned up once. The gene calls are TRBV5-1 and TRBJ1-5, with no clear D. Germline V gene sequence: CDR1 SGHRS, CDR2 YFSETQ. The V end lost 1 base, the J end lost 0 bases, and 2 bases lay between the germline ends. The CDR3 totals 13 residues. CDR3 DNA: TGCGCCAGCAGCTTGAGTAGCAATCAGCCCCAGCATTTT. Encoded protein: CASSLSSNQPQHF.

The V and J genes are TRBV20-1 and TRBJ2-2; 10 bases map to TRBD2. V shed 3 bases and J 5 bases; nucleotides not matched to a gene: 9. The germline gives CDR1 DFQATT, CDR2 SNEGSKA (reference sequence). The CDR3 runs to 16 residues. CDR3 in amino acids: CSASDFSGGRTGELFF. The CDR3 DNA sequence: TGCAGTGCTAGTGATTTTAGCGGGGGGAGAACCGGGGAGCTGTTTTTT.

Points on this clone: The same CDR3 can be traced to other DNA sequences in this sample. This CDR3 is CASSSGRGYGYTF. CDR3 in DNA: TGTGCCAGCAGCTCAGGGCGAGGCTATGGCTACACCTTC. The chain links TRBV12-3 or TRBV12-4 to TRBJ1-2; D might be TRBD1 (5 bases). This CDR3 is 13 amino acids long. The V and J ends lost 6 bases and 4 bases respectively, with 12 bases between them.

V gene TRBV10-1 combines with J gene TRBJ2-5; 7 bases fit TRBD2. This CDR3 spans 14 amino acids. V gave up 8 bases and J gave up 5 bases; unmatched junction bases: 11. The germline V gene has CDR1 WNHNN and CDR2 SYGVQD (reference sequence). The CDR3 region has the DNA TGCGCCAGCCAGGCGGGGGACCCCGGGGAGACCCAGTACTTC. Its protein product is CASQAGDPGETQYF.

V is TRBV2 and J is TRBJ2-5; the match to TRBD1 covers 7 bases. The CDR3 runs to 16 residues. Per the germline V gene, CDR1 is SNHLY and CDR2 is FYNNEI. The J segment lost 5 bases and the V segment lost 3 bases, leaving 12 bases of the junction unmatched. As DNA, the CDR3 is TGTGCCAGCAGTGAGATGGGACAGCCCCGGAGGGAGACCCAGTACTTC. Amino acids: CASSEMGQPRRETQYF.

The chain carries TRBV4-1 and TRBJ1-4; D remains unclear. This CDR3 spans 13 amino acids. Trimming shortened V by 5 bases and J by 8 bases, and 12 bases separated the two germline ends. Germline values: CDR1 MGHRA, CDR2 YSYEKL. The CDR3 loop reads CASSVDMREKLFF. CDR3 nucleotides: TGCGCCAGCAGCGTCGACATGAGGGAAAAACTGTTTTTT.

The chain has TRBV7-8 and TRBJ1-5; D may be TRBD1 (6 bases). Germline lookup yields CDR1 SGHVS and CDR2 FQNEAQ. V was cut by 5 bases and J by 5 bases, with 13 bases left in between. The CDR3 is 14 amino acids. The CDR3 spells CASSLGQPHQPQHF. DNA for the CDR3: TGTGCCAGCAGCCTCGGACAGCCACATCAGCCCCAGCATTTT.

In DNA, the CDR3 is TGCGCCAGCAGCTTGGACAGCCTCGTCTACGAGCAGTACTTC. Residues: CASSLDSLVYEQYF. This chain joins TRBV5-1 and TRBJ2-7; D call uncertain. Germline-derived CDR1 and CDR2 are SGHRS and YFSETQ. The CDR3 has 14 residues. V gave up 0 bases and J gave up 3 bases, with 10 bases separating them.

The CDR3 protein is CASSGDLGEKLFF. CDR3 nucleotide sequence: TGTGCCAGCAGTGGGGACCTTGGGGAAAAACTGTTTTTT. V gene TRBV2 combines with J gene TRBJ1-4; D perhaps matches TRBD1 (5 bases). V gave up 4 bases and J gave up 8 bases, with 11 bases separating them. The length of the CDR3 is 13 residues. Germline values: CDR1 SNHLY, CDR2 FYNNEI.

The chain has TRBV5-1 and TRBJ1-1; D remains ambiguous. Per the germline V gene, CDR1 is SGHRS and CDR2 is YFSETQ. The CDR3 runs 14 residues. Trimming shortened V by 0 bases and J by 5 bases, and 11 bases separated the two germline ends. This CDR3 reads CASSLVAGETEAFF. CDR3 bases: TGCGCCAGCAGCTTGGTCGCGGGTGAAACTGAAGCTTTCTTT.

The V and J genes are TRBV11-2 and TRBJ2-7; D not resolved. The V gene lost 4 bases and the J gene lost 7 bases, with 17 bases spanning the gap. From germline, CDR1 is SGHAT and CDR2 FQNNGV. The CDR3 sequence is 14 residues long. The CDR3 spells CASSSIRAPEEQYF. DNA for the CDR3: TGTGCCAGCAGCTCAATCCGGGCCCCGGAGGAGCAGTACTTC.

This clone showed up just once. The rearrangement uses TRBV6-5 and TRBJ1-6; tentatively, D is TRBD1 (5 bases). Germline V gene lookup returns CDR1 MNHEY and CDR2 SVGAGI. The length of the CDR3 is 14 residues. V dropped 2 bases and J dropped 7 bases, with 9 bases sitting between them. Written as DNA, the CDR3 is TGTGCCAGCAGTTACGGCCAGGGAAATTCACCCCTCCACTTT. This sequence encodes CASSYGQGNSPLHF.

As for this clone: Other nucleotide sequences in the sample specify the same CDR3. The chain uses TRBV7-9 and TRBJ2-2; unclear D gene. Germline loops: CDR1 SEHNR, CDR2 FQNEAQ (reference sequence). V lost 2 bases and J lost 4, with 2 bases in between. This CDR3 has 12 residues. CDR3 loop: CASSLSTGELFF. CDR3 DNA sequence: TGTGCCAGCAGCTTAAGCACCGGGGAGCTGTTTTTT.

The gene calls are TRBV3-1 (or the pseudogene TRBV3-2) and TRBJ1-6; D is perhaps TRBD1 (5 bases). Trimming removed 3 bases from V and 9 bases from J, with 9 bases in between. The CDR3 consists of 13 residues. Germline CDR1 and CDR2: LGHDT and YNNKEL (reference sequence). CDR3 in amino acids: CASSHSQGSPLHF. The CDR3 DNA reads TGTGCCAGCAGCCACTCTCAGGGTTCACCCCTCCACTTT.

The CDR3 reads CASSLDLATARAFF. Here the CDR3 DNA reads TGTGCCAGCAGCTTAGATCTTGCGACAGCCCGCGCTTTCTTT. The chain uses TRBV11-2 and TRBJ1-1, with TRBD1 as a possible D gene (5 bases). Trimming shortened V by 0 bases and J by 11 bases, and 16 bases separated the two germline ends. The CDR3 runs 14 residues. The V gene's germline CDR1 is SGHAT and CDR2 FQNNGV.

The chain carries TRBV7-9 and TRBJ1-2; D uncertain. Trimming cost V 5 bases and J 2 bases, with 9 bases left between them. Germline assignment: CDR1 SEHNR and CDR2 FQNEAQ (reference sequence). CDR3 length equals 13 residues. CDR3 residues: CASSNTVNYGYTF. CDR3 DNA sequence: TGTGCCAGCAGCAATACAGTCAACTATGGCTACACCTTC.